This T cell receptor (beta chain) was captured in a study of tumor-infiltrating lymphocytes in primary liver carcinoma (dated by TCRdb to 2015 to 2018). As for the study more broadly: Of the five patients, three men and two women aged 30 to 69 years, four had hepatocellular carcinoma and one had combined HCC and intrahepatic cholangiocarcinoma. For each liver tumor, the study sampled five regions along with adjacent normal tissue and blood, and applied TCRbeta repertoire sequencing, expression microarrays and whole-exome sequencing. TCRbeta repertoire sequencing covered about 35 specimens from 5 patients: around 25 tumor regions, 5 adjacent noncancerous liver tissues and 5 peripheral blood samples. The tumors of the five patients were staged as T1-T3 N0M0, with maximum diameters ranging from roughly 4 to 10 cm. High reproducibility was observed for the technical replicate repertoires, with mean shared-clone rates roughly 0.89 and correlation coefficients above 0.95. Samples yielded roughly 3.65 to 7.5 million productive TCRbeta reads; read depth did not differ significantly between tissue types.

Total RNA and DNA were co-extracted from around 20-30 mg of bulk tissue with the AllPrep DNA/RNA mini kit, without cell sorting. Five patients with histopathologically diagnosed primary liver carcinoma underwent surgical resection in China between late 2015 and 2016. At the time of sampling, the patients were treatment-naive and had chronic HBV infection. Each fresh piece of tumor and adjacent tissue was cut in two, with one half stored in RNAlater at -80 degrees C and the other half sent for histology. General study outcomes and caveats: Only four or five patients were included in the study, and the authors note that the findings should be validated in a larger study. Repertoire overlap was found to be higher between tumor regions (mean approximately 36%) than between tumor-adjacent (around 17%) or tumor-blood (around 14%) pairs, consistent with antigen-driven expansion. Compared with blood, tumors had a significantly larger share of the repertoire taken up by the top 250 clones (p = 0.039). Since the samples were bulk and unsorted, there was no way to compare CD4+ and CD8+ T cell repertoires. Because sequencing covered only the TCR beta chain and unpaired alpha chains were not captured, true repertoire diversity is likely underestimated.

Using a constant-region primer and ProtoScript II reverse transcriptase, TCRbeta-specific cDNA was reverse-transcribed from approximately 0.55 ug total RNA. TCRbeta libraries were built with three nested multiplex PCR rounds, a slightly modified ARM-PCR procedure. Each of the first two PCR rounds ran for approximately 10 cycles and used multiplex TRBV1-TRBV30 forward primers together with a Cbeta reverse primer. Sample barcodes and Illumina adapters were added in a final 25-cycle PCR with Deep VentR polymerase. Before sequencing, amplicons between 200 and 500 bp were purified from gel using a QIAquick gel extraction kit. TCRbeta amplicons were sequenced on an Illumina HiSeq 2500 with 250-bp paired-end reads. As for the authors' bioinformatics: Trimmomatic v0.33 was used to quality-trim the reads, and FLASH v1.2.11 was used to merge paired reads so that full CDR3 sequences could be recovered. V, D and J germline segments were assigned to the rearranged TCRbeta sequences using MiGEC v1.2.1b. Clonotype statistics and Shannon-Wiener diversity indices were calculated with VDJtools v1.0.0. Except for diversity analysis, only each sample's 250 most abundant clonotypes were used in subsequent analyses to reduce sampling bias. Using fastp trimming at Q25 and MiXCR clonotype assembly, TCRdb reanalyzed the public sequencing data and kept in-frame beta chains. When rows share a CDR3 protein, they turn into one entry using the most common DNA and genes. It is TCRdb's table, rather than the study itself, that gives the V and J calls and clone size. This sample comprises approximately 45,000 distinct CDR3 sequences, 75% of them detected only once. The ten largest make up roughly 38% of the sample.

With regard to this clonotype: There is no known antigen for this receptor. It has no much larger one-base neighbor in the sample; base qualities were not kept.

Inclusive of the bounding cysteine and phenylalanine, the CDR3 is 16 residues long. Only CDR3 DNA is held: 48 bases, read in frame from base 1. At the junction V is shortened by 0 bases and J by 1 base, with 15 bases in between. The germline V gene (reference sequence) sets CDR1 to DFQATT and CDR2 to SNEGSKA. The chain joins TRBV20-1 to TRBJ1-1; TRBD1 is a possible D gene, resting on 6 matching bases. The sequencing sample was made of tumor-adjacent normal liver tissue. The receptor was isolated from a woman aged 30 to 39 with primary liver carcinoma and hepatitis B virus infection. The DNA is TGCAGTGCTAGAGAGGGGTGGGGGGCTGGGAACACTGAAGCTTTCTTT. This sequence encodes CSAREGWGAGNTEAFF.